This TCR beta chain was captured in a study of T cells in Graves' hyperthyroidism and ophthalmopathy. From germline, CDR1 is MNHEY and CDR2 SMNVEV (reference sequence). V dropped 9 bases and J dropped 4; count of bases not matched to a gene: 8. The CDR3 runs 16 residues. With a duration under 2 months, the hyperthyroidism was newly diagnosed in patients aged 18 to 65. Lactation, pregnancy, other autoimmune disease or uncontrolled infection excluded patients. It was RNA transcripts that yielded the amplified TCR beta CDR3 regions. The study used the HTBI primer set for a first-round RT-PCR of the TCR CDR3. MiXCR, run by TCRdb on the multiplex PCR reads, gives a single entry per CDR3 protein. The sample has over 500,000 distinct CDR3 sequences; around 15% are singletons. This clonotype was recorded many times. Its target is unknown. The study, taken as a whole, reports: Model-based prediction identified ophthalmopathy a median roughly six months prior to its onset.

The chain links TRBV27 to TRBJ2-2; TRBD2 aligns across 13 bases. Sequenced: blood. The TCR comes from a woman aged 40 to 55 with Graves' hyperthyroidism. In DNA form, the CDR3 reads TGTGCCAGTCAGAGGACTAGCGGGAGTGGCACCGGGGAGCTGTTTTTT. Translating gives CASQRTSGSGTGELFF.